Listed below are T cell receptor beta chains from one sample, sequenced in a study of shared clonotypes between healthy human individuals. Here immunoSEQ multiplex PCR was the method, and the copy in TCRdb shows in-frame clones only, minus some. The table includes about 2.2 million clones, 93% detected once. Sequenced input: naive CD8+ T cells from PBMCs. These TCRs come from a man aged 18 to 35 in good health. Some clones in this sample may be carry-over from other donors' samples. The CDR3 runs from the conserved cysteine through the conserved F or W. A D gene is named only where the DNA matches it firmly. The size entry is marked missing in some rows and otherwise reads once, few, many or a size class.

clone size,V gene,J gene,D gene,CDR3 length,CDR3 protein,CDR3 DNA
NA,TRBV7-6,TRBJ2-5,TRBD2,15,CASSLATAGQETQYF,TGTGCCAGCAGCTTAGCGACAGCGGGACAAGAGACCCAGTACTTC
NA,TRBV5-1,TRBJ2-4,NA,13,CASSFGLENIQYF,TGCGCCAGCAGCTTTGGACTTGAAAACATTCAGTACTTC
NA,TRBV21-1,TRBJ2-7,NA,16,CASRISVQAHSYEQYF,TGTGCCAGCAGGATAAGTGTACAGGCCCACTCCTACGAGCAGTACTTC
NA,TRBV11-2,TRBJ2-7,NA,15,CASSLGVSRGYEQYF,TGTGCCAGCAGCTTAGGTGTTAGCCGAGGCTACGAGCAGTACTTC
NA,TRBV19,TRBJ2-2,NA,12,CASSYTTGELFF,TGTGCCAGTAGCTATACGACCGGGGAGCTGTTTTTT
NA,TRBV7-9,TRBJ2-1,NA,11,CASSLGDEQFF,TGTGCCAGCAGTTTAGGTGATGAGCAGTTCTTC
NA,TRBV7-9,TRBJ2-1,NA,13,CASSFGTHNEQFF,TGTGCCAGCAGCTTCGGGACTCACAATGAGCAGTTCTTC
NA,TRBV2,TRBJ2-3,TRBD1,17,CASSEAGQGGPTDTQYF,TGTGCCAGCAGTGAAGCCGGACAGGGGGGGCCCACAGATACGCAGTATTTT
NA,TRBV29-1,TRBJ1-1,NA,13,CSVDANLDVEAFF,TGCAGCGTTGATGCCAACCTGGACGTTGAAGCTTTCTTT
NA,TRBV7-9,TRBJ1-1,TRBD1,15,CASSYLAGTGTEAFF,TGTGCCAGCAGTTACCTCGCCGGGACAGGCACTGAAGCTTTCTTT
NA,TRBV6-5,TRBJ2-2,TRBD1,13,CASSPTGAGELFF,TGTGCCAGCAGTCCGACAGGGGCCGGGGAGCTGTTTTTT
NA,TRBV27,TRBJ1-5,NA,14,CASSFYGADQPQHF,TGTGCCAGCAGTTTTTATGGGGCAGACCAGCCCCAGCATTTT
once,TRBV21-1,TRBJ2-7,NA,13,CASRTMGSYEQYF,TGTGCCAGCCGGACGATGGGGTCCTACGAGCAGTACTTC
NA,TRBV7-8,TRBJ1-2,TRBD1,14,CASSLARTGDGYTF,TGTGCCAGCAGCTTAGCAAGGACAGGGGACGGCTACACCTTC
NA,TRBV19,TRBJ2-1,NA,13,CASPRGETNEQFF,TGTGCCAGCCCGCGGGGCGAAACCAATGAGCAGTTCTTC
NA,TRBV7-9,TRBJ2-1,NA,16,CASSLARGALTNEQFF,TGTGCCAGCAGCTTAGCGAGGGGGGCCCTAACGAATGAGCAGTTCTTC
NA,TRBV27,TRBJ2-1,NA,13,CASSRQIYNEQFF,TGTGCCAGCAGTCGACAGATATACAATGAGCAGTTCTTC
NA,TRBV2,TRBJ2-1,NA,17,CASSEALQSSSYNEQFF,TGTGCCAGCAGTGAAGCGCTTCAGTCTAGCTCCTACAATGAGCAGTTCTTC
NA,TRBV5-4,TRBJ1-1,NA,14,CASSLDRDLTEAFF,TGTGCCAGCAGCTTGGACAGAGATCTCACTGAAGCTTTCTTT
few,TRBV7-8,TRBJ2-7,NA,12,CASSLPDYEQYF,TGTGCCAGCAGCTTACCTGACTACGAGCAGTACTTC
NA,TRBV5-6,TRBJ1-1,NA,12,CASSLVNTEAFF,TGTGCCAGCAGCTTGGTAAACACTGAAGCTTTCTTT
NA,TRBV27,TRBJ2-5,TRBD1,15,CASSPQGAQGETQYF,TGTGCCAGCAGTCCACAGGGGGCGCAGGGAGAGACCCAGTACTTC
NA,TRBV5-3,TRBJ2-1,NA,12,CARSAGSFEQFF,TGTGCCAGAAGCGCAGGGAGTTTTGAGCAGTTCTTC
NA,TRBV30,TRBJ2-7,NA,12,CAWSSGSYEQYF,TGTGCCTGGAGCAGCGGATCCTACGAGCAGTACTTC
NA,TRBV4-2,TRBJ1-5,NA,15,CASSQVEGSNQPQHF,TGTGCCAGCAGCCAAGTAGAGGGCAGCAATCAGCCCCAGCATTTT
NA,TRBV5-1,TRBJ1-1,NA,14,CASSLTGSRTEAFF,TGCGCCAGCAGCTTGACAGGGAGCAGGACTGAAGCTTTCTTT
NA,TRBV5-1,TRBJ2-7,TRBD2,12,CASSSGGVEQYF,TGCGCCAGCAGCTCGGGAGGGGTCGAGCAGTACTTC
NA,TRBV27,TRBJ2-7,NA,14,CASSLGGPPYEQYF,TGTGCCAGCAGTTTAGGGGGGCCACCCTACGAGCAGTACTTC
NA,TRBV7-9,TRBJ2-7,NA,14,CASSLRERAYEQYF,TGTGCCAGCAGCTTAAGGGAAAGGGCCTACGAGCAGTACTTC
NA,TRBV11-2,TRBJ2-3,NA,16,CASSLTPALITDTQYF,TGTGCCAGCAGCTTAACCCCAGCACTAATCACAGATACGCAGTATTTT
NA,TRBV27,TRBJ2-7,TRBD2,18,CASSPQTSGLAGITRQYF,TGTGCCAGCAGTCCACAGACGTCTGGACTAGCGGGGATAACCAGGCAGTACTTC
NA,TRBV6-5,TRBJ1-1,NA,13,CASPTTGSTEAFF,TGTGCCAGCCCTACGACCGGCTCCACTGAAGCTTTCTTT
NA,TRBV21-1,TRBJ2-5,NA,12,CASSKGRETQYF,TGTGCCAGCAGCAAAGGAAGAGAGACCCAGTACTTC
NA,TRBV7-9,TRBJ1-6,NA,12,CASSLLNSPLHF,TGTGCCAGCAGCTTATTGAATTCACCCCTCCACTTT
NA,TRBV7-9,TRBJ2-1,TRBD1,16,CASSLGTGVSYNEQFF,TGTGCCAGCAGCTTGGGGACAGGGGTTTCCTACAATGAGCAGTTCTTC
NA,TRBV5-4,TRBJ2-1,NA,14,CASSLAELGETLFF,TGTGCCAGCAGCTTGGCCGAATTAGGGGAGACATTGTTCTTC
NA,TRBV4-3,TRBJ2-5,TRBD2,19,CASSQDAPWTSGPQETQYF,TGCGCCAGCAGCCAAGATGCACCCTGGACTAGCGGGCCCCAAGAGACCCAGTACTTC
NA,TRBV5-6,TRBJ2-7,NA,17,CASSLWELAKISYEQYF,TGTGCCAGCAGCTTGTGGGAGCTAGCGAAGATCTCCTACGAGCAGTACTTC
NA,TRBV27,TRBJ1-5,TRBD1,12,CASADRGQPQHF,TGTGCCAGCGCGGACAGGGGTCAGCCCCAGCATTTT
NA,TRBV7-9,TRBJ2-7,NA,13,CATSGTLSYEQYF,TGTGCCACCTCCGGGACTCTCTCCTACGAGCAGTACTTC
NA,TRBV28,TRBJ2-7,NA,17,CASSPLSGTDSSYEQYF,TGTGCCAGCAGTCCGCTCTCCGGGACGGATTCCTCCTACGAGCAGTACTTC
once,TRBV19,TRBJ1-1,TRBD1,15,CASSIVRQGASEAFF,TGTGCCAGTAGTATAGTACGGCAGGGGGCGAGTGAAGCTTTCTTT
NA,TRBV5-8,TRBJ1-1,NA,15,CASSTARGLNTEAFF,TGTGCCAGCAGCACGGCACGGGGCCTGAACACTGAAGCTTTCTTT
NA,TRBV28,TRBJ1-3,NA,13,CASSFSSGNTIYF,TGTGCCAGCAGTTTTAGCTCTGGAAACACCATATATTTT
NA,TRBV27,TRBJ1-2,TRBD1,13,CASSPGTGPGYTF,TGTGCCAGCAGTCCCGGGACAGGCCCTGGCTACACCTTC
NA,TRBV11-2,TRBJ2-7,NA,15,CASSLTHPGSYEQYF,TGTGCCAGCAGCTTAACACACCCGGGCTCCTACGAGCAGTACTTC
NA,TRBV19,TRBJ2-3,NA,14,CASSMPRSADTQYF,TGTGCCAGTAGTATGCCCAGGTCGGCAGATACGCAGTATTTT
NA,TRBV4-2,TRBJ2-7,NA,16,CASSQSRGTASYEQYF,TGTGCCAGCAGCCAAAGCCGCGGGACAGCGTCCTACGAGCAGTACTTC
NA,TRBV6-7,TRBJ2-7,NA,16,CASSRIPHLTYYEQYF,TGTGCCAGCAGTCGAATACCCCACCTCACTTATTACGAGCAGTACTTC
NA,TRBV28,TRBJ2-7,NA,13,CASSSRSSYEQYF,TGTGCCAGCAGTTCGAGGAGCTCCTACGAGCAGTACTTC
NA,TRBV19,TRBJ2-1,NA,13,CASSMVGWNEQFF,TGTGCCAGTAGTATGGTCGGTTGGAATGAGCAGTTCTTC
NA,TRBV7-3,TRBJ2-7,TRBD2,14,CASSLAGGPYEQYF,TGTGCCAGCAGCTTAGCGGGAGGGCCATACGAGCAGTACTTC